This entry lists 5 T cell receptor beta chains sequenced from one sample in a study of shared clonotypes between healthy human individuals. Method: immunoSEQ multiplex PCR; TCRdb's copy keeps in-frame clones and lacks some. Of 400,000 to 600,000 clones listed, over 60% are singletons. The sequenced material came from PBMCs. These receptor sequences come from a middle-aged woman in good health. Some clones in this sample may be carry-over from other donors' samples.

The rearrangement uses TRBV29-1 and TRBJ2-7; D is unclear. The CDR3 runs 12 residues. Germline CDR1 reads SQVTM; CDR2 reads ANQGSEA. The germline V and J ends were trimmed by 8 bases and 0 bases, with 11 bases remaining between them. CDR3 protein: CSISRSSYEQYF. CDR3 sequence (DNA): TGCAGCATCTCAAGGAGCTCCTACGAGCAGTACTTC.

The chain carries TRBV29-1 and TRBJ2-1; 8 bases align to TRBD2. This CDR3 contains 15 residues. V lost 0 bases and J lost 9; bases outside the gene matches: 10. CDR1 is SQVTM and CDR2 is ANQGSEA in the germline V gene. The CDR3 loop reads CSVEDSGMVSSEQFF. For the CDR3, the DNA is TGCAGCGTTGAAGATAGCGGGATGGTATCATCTGAGCAGTTCTTC.

V gene TRBV27 combines with J gene TRBJ2-3; 7 nucleotides align to TRBD2. Germline-derived CDR1 and CDR2 are MNHEY and SMNVEV (reference sequence). The junction had 11 bases not matched to a gene; V was cut back by 11 bases and J by 0 bases. This CDR3 has 15 residues. As DNA, the CDR3 is TGTGCCGGGCAAACACTAGCGACGAGCACAGATACGCAGTATTTT. Translating it yields CAGQTLATSTDTQYF.

The rearrangement links TRBV2 to TRBJ2-2, with D perhaps TRBD1 (6 bases). V dropped 6 bases and J dropped 4 bases, with 12 bases sitting between them. Germline V gives CDR1 SNHLY, CDR2 FYNNEI. The CDR3 sequence is 14 residues long. The CDR3 spells CASRRGHTTGELFF. In DNA form, the CDR3 reads TGTGCCAGCAGGAGGGGACACACCACCGGGGAGCTGTTTTTT. Looking up the rest from reference TRBV2 and TRBJ2-2 gives the full variable domain: EPEVTQTPSHQVTQMGQEVILRCVPISNHLYFYWYRQILGQKVEFLVSFYNNEISEKSEIFDDQFSVERPDGSNFTLKIRSTKLEDSAMYFCASRRGHTTGELFFGEGSRLTVL.

The rearrangement joins TRBV18 to TRBJ2-4; 8 nucleotides match TRBD2. CDR1 and CDR2 (germline): KGHSH, LQKENI. The CDR3 spans 13 residues. With V trimmed by 2 bases and J by 8 bases, 2 bases remained unmatched. In DNA form, the CDR3 reads TGTGCCAGCTCACCAAGCGGGAGCGACATTCAGTACTTC. As protein: CASSPSGSDIQYF.